This entry lists 18 T cell receptor beta chains sequenced from one sample in a study of CD8 T cells in Susac syndrome. RNA, at roughly 0.5 to 1 ug, was reverse transcribed with random hexamers. TCRdb ran MiXCR on the immunoSEQ multiplex PCR reads and lists one entry per CDR3 protein. The table has roughly 150,000 distinct CDR3 sequences, roughly 95% seen once. Sequenced material: CD4+ T cells from PBMCs. The receptors shown here come from a human donor with multiple sclerosis.

This clonotype was counted once. This chain joins TRBV7-2 and TRBJ2-4; TRBD2 aligns across 11 bases. The V gene's germline CDR1 is SGHTA and CDR2 FQGNSA. The CDR3 totals 17 residues. J was trimmed by 8 bases and V by 2 bases; bases with no gene match: 11. This CDR3 is CASSLFGTSGVGDIQYF. DNA of the CDR3: TGTGCCAGCAGCTTATTTGGGACTAGCGGAGTTGGAGACATTCAGTACTTC.

The chain employs TRBV30 and TRBJ1-1; D uncertain. CDR1 and CDR2 from the germline V gene are GTSNPN and SVGIG (reference sequence). The CDR3 contains 13 residues. Trimming shortened V by 7 bases and J by 11 bases, and 23 bases separated the two germline ends. For the CDR3, the DNA is TGTGCCTTGGATTCCCGGTCTTCGAGTGTTGCTTTCTTT. It encodes CALDSRSSSVAFF.

V usage is TRBV3-1 and J usage is TRBJ2-2; D call uncertain. There are 13 residues in the CDR3. CDR1 LGHDT and CDR2 YNNKEL come from the germline V gene (reference sequence). The ends were cut back, 4 bases at V and 6 bases at J, with 9 bases in the middle. DNA for the CDR3: TGTGCCAGCAGCCTGGGTGTTGCCGGGGAGCTGTTTTTT. Translated, it gives CASSLGVAGELFF.

This clonotype was detected only once. The CDR3 region has the DNA TGTGCCAGCACCCCGGCGAACTCCTACAATGAGCAGTTCTTC. Translation: CASTPANSYNEQFF. This chain uses TRBV27 with TRBJ2-1; D is undetermined. Germline CDR1 MNHEY, CDR2 SMNVEV (reference sequence). V dropped 7 bases and J dropped 0 bases, with 10 bases sitting between them. This CDR3 is built from 14 residues.

The V gene is TRBV5-6, the J gene TRBJ2-7; D unclear. This CDR3 spans 11 amino acids. CDR1 and CDR2 (germline): SGHDT, YYEEEE. V was shortened by 2 bases and J by 4 bases, with 4 bases between the two germline ends. The CDR3 nucleotides read TGTGCCAGCAGCTTCCAGTACGAGCAGTACTTC. Translated, it gives CASSFQYEQYF.

Worth noting for this clonotype: At one end the junction does not follow the germline gene, possibly because of a read error. The chain joins TRBV7-9 to TRBJ1-1; D gene uncertain. The CDR3 runs to 12 residues. CDR1 SEHNR and CDR2 FQNEAQ come from the germline V gene (reference sequence). CDR3 in DNA: TGTGCCAACAGCTTAGGGAGGTGGGAAGCTTTCTTT. Protein product: CANSLGRWEAFF.

The V call is TRBV12-3 or TRBV12-4, the J call TRBJ2-3; 7 nucleotides match TRBD1. Germline trimming cut 6 bases from V and 5 bases from J; bases unmatched to any gene: 8. The CDR3 contains 14 residues. The CDR3 sequence is CASRMTGKRDTQYF. As DNA, the CDR3 is TGTGCCAGCAGGATGACAGGGAAACGAGATACGCAGTATTTT.

V gene TRBV20-1 combines with J gene TRBJ2-1; D gene uncertain. V was cut by 3 bases and J by 10 bases, with 10 bases left in between. This CDR3 has 11 residues. Per the germline V gene, CDR1 is DFQATT and CDR2 is SNEGSKA (reference sequence). The CDR3 here is CSASLTREQFF. CDR3 nucleotides: TGCAGTGCTAGTCTTACGCGAGAGCAGTTCTTC.

This clonotype appeared a few times. The chain couples TRBV18 to TRBJ2-7, with D uncertain. CDR3 length equals 16 residues. With 4 bases removed from V and 5 bases from J, the gap between germline ends came to 21 bases. CDR1 KGHSH and CDR2 LQKENI come from the germline V gene. In nucleotides, the CDR3 is TGTGCCAGCTCACTATATGTGGTAGAAGGTGCCCACGAGCAGTACTTC. Its protein product is CASSLYVVEGAHEQYF.

This clonotype occurred once. CDR3 region: CAWTTGGGNEQYF. The CDR3 DNA sequence: TGTGCCTGGACAACAGGGGGCGGGAACGAGCAGTACTTC. The V and J genes are TRBV30 and TRBJ2-7; 9 nucleotides align to TRBD1. Germline V gives CDR1 GTSNPN, CDR2 SVGIG (reference sequence). This CDR3 is built from 13 residues. With 4 bases clipped from V and 5 bases from J, the junction kept 6 bases outside the gene matches.

CDR3 sequence: CASGSNQPQHF. The CDR3 coding sequence is TGTGCCAGTGGTAGTAATCAGCCCCAGCATTTT. J is TRBJ1-5 and V is TRBV19; D is undetermined. V lost 8 bases and J 4 bases, leaving 6 bases between the germline ends. The CDR3 totals 11 residues. The germline V gene has CDR1 LNHDA and CDR2 SQIVND (reference sequence).

V usage is TRBV7-8 and J usage is TRBJ2-5; 9 nucleotides agree with TRBD2. CDR1 and CDR2 from the germline V gene are SGHVS and FQNEAQ. The length of the CDR3 is 17 residues. With V trimmed by 5 bases and J by 2 bases, 12 bases remained unmatched. The CDR3 here is CASSRNPLTSGQETQYF. CDR3 nucleotide sequence: TGTGCCAGCAGCCGAAACCCCCTGACTAGCGGACAAGAGACCCAGTACTTC.

The chain joins TRBV7-2 to TRBJ2-7; tentative D call: TRBD1 (6 bases). Per the germline V gene, CDR1 is SGHTA and CDR2 is FQGNSA. The CDR3 loop spans 15 amino acids. V was shortened by 4 bases and J by 9 bases, with 22 bases between the two germline ends. The CDR3 DNA follows: TGTGCCAGCAGCTCAGGGGACCGCCCGCGTTTCGGGCAGTACTTC. This gives the protein CASSSGDRPRFGQYF.

This clonotype was recorded only once. The V gene is TRBV30, the J gene TRBJ1-1, with a tentative D call TRBD1 (5 bases). This CDR3 is built from 12 residues. Trimming removed 1 base from V and 6 bases from J, with 9 bases in between. Germline V CDR1 and CDR2: GTSNPN, SVGIG (reference sequence). CDR3: CAWSARVPEAFF. CDR3 nucleotide sequence: TGTGCCTGGAGTGCCAGGGTCCCTGAAGCTTTCTTT.

This chain joins TRBV11-2 and TRBJ2-1, with 8 positions matching TRBD1. With 5 bases clipped from V and 9 bases from J, the junction kept 6 bases outside the gene matches. From germline, CDR1 is SGHAT and CDR2 FQNNGV. The CDR3 length is 13 residues. CDR3: CASSTTDRAEQFF. CDR3 DNA sequence: TGTGCCAGCAGCACAACGGACAGGGCTGAGCAGTTCTTC.

The chain joins TRBV30 to TRBJ2-7; 9 nucleotides match TRBD2. After removal of 1 base from V and 4 bases from J, the junction contained 5 bases not matched to a gene. CDR1 and CDR2 (germline): GTSNPN, SVGIG (reference sequence). CDR3 length: 14 amino acids. CDR3 sequence reads: CAWSGREGQYEQYF. Written as DNA, the CDR3 is TGTGCCTGGAGTGGGCGGGAGGGCCAGTACGAGCAGTACTTC.

The chain uses TRBV2 and TRBJ2-2, with D perhaps matching TRBD2 (5 bases). The CDR3 contains 16 residues. CDR1 and CDR2 (germline): SNHLY, FYNNEI. Trimming stripped 5 bases from V and 7 bases from J, with 20 bases between. The CDR3 DNA reads as TGTGCCAGCAGTTCTTACGGGCCACAAGGAGGCGGGGAGCTGTTTTTT. Amino acid sequence: CASSSYGPQGGGELFF.

The chain links TRBV7-8 to TRBJ2-3; 8 bases map to TRBD1. The CDR3 spans 15 residues. CDR1 is SGHVS and CDR2 is FQNEAQ in the germline V gene. J was trimmed by 2 bases and V by 4 bases; bases with no gene match: 5. CDR3 protein: CASSSDRDHTDTQYF. CDR3 bases: TGTGCCAGCAGCTCGGACAGGGACCACACAGATACGCAGTATTTT.